Following are 25 T cell receptor beta chains from one sample sequenced in a study of blood T cells in healthy people across ages. Using a J-beta primer mix together with a sample-barcoded 5' primer, a second PCR was run for about 6 to 11 cycles. TCRdb ran MiXCR on the 5' RACE reads and lists one entry per CDR3 protein. In the table there are roughly 2 million distinct CDR3 sequences, 40% to 55% of which are singletons. Sequenced sample: blood. All receptors derive from a woman between 40 and 55 years old in good health.

The J gene is TRBJ2-5, the V gene TRBV14, with D perhaps matching TRBD2 (6 bases). In germline, CDR1 is SGHDN, CDR2 FVKESK. CDR3 size: 16 residues. V was clipped by 3 bases and J by 4 bases, with 18 bases between them. The CDR3 region has the DNA TGTGCCAGCAGCCAGCAGACAGCCTCGCGGGGAGAGACCCAGTACTTC. Encoded protein: CASSQQTASRGETQYF.

The table lists this clonotype with a few counts. This rearrangement joins TRBV27 to TRBJ1-2; 8 bases map to TRBD1. The CDR3 consists of 13 residues. The germline CDR1 and CDR2 sequences are MNHEY and SMNVEV (reference sequence). Trimming removed 5 bases from V and 8 bases from J; junction bases left unmatched: 7. The CDR3 region is CASSAGQGHGYTF. In DNA form, the CDR3 reads TGTGCCAGCAGTGCCGGACAGGGTCACGGCTACACCTTC.

The chain couples TRBV28 to TRBJ2-1; 9 nucleotides align to TRBD2. Per the germline V gene, CDR1 is MDHEN and CDR2 is SYDVKM. The CDR3 consists of 17 residues. V lost 3 bases, J lost 0 bases, and 6 bases stayed unmatched. CDR3 in DNA: TGTGCCAGCAGTTTCTTTAGCGGGGGACGCTCCTACAATGAGCAGTTCTTC. Its translation is CASSFFSGGRSYNEQFF.

The V gene is TRBV7-8, the J gene TRBJ2-3, with D perhaps matching TRBD1 (6 bases). The germline CDR1 and CDR2 sequences are SGHVS and FQNEAQ. This CDR3 comprises 15 residues. V gave up 5 bases and J gave up 8 bases, with 20 bases separating them. CDR3 DNA sequence: TGTGCCAGCAGCCCCGGACTCGCGCTAGGGGGTACGCAGTATTTT. Its translation is CASSPGLALGGTQYF. Using reference TRBV7-8 and TRBJ2-3 for the parts outside the CDR3, the full variable domain is GAGVSQSPRYKVAKRGQDVALRCDPISGHVSLFWYQQALGQGPEFLTYFQNEAQLDKSGLPSDRFFAERPEGSVSTLKIQRTQQEDSAVYLCASSPGLALGGTQYFGPGTRLTVL.

The V and J genes are TRBV9 and TRBJ1-4; D is uncertain. Germline V lookup: CDR1 SGDLS, CDR2 YYNGEE. The CDR3 length is 13 residues. Trimming stripped 0 bases from V and 7 bases from J, with 7 bases between. CDR3 amino acids: CASSVVPSEKLFF. Written as DNA, the CDR3 is TGTGCCAGCAGCGTAGTTCCCAGTGAAAAACTGTTTTTT.

The chain couples TRBV20-1 to TRBJ1-2; D is unresolved. The V end lost 5 bases, the J end lost 8 bases, and 12 bases lay between the germline ends. From germline, CDR1 is DFQATT and CDR2 SNEGSKA (reference sequence). The CDR3 runs to 11 residues. The CDR3 is CSASPVWGYTF. CDR3 in DNA: TGCAGTGCTTCACCAGTCTGGGGCTACACCTTC.

This clonotype came up a few times. The V and J genes are TRBV10-3 and TRBJ2-1; D is possibly TRBD1 or TRBD2 (6 bases each). This CDR3 is built from 17 residues. Looked up from germline, CDR1 is ENHRY and CDR2 is SYGVKD. Trimming removed 0 bases from V and 1 base from J, with 13 bases in between. CDR3 sequence reads: CAISESGRGRSYNEQFF. In DNA form, the CDR3 reads TGTGCCATCAGTGAGTCGGGACGGGGGCGGTCCTACAATGAGCAGTTCTTC.

The rearrangement joins TRBV7-6 to TRBJ2-5, with 12 bases fitting TRBD2. CDR3 size: 15 residues. Germline CDR1 and CDR2: SGHVS and FNYEAQ. V lost 6 bases, J lost 2 bases, and 4 bases stayed unmatched. The CDR3 sequence: CASRRLAGDQETQYF. The DNA for the CDR3 is TGTGCCAGCAGAAGACTAGCGGGGGATCAAGAGACCCAGTACTTC. Complete variable domain (other parts from reference TRBV7-6 and TRBJ2-5): GAGVSQSPRYKVTKRGQDVALRCDPISGHVSLYWYRQALGQGPEFLTYFNYEAQQDKSGLPNDRFSAERPEGSISTLTIQRTEQRDSAMYRCASRRLAGDQETQYFGPGTRLLVL.

V is TRBV7-2 and J is TRBJ2-5; no clear D. The CDR3 loop spans 15 amino acids. Germline V gene data show CDR1 as SGHTA and CDR2 as FQGNSA. Deletions cut 5 bases from V and 1 base from J, with 14 bases between. CDR3 sequence reads: CASSRPDAGQETQYF. The CDR3 DNA reads as TGTGCCAGCAGCAGGCCGGACGCCGGCCAAGAGACCCAGTACTTC.

CDR3 bases: TGCAGTGCTAGACCCGACAGGGGATCTAATGAAAAACTGTTTTTT. This translates into CSARPDRGSNEKLFF. The rearrangement uses TRBV20-1 and TRBJ1-4, with 8 bases matching TRBD1. V shed 2 bases, J shed 3 bases, and the junction held 5 bases outside the gene matches. Germline-derived CDR1 and CDR2 are DFQATT and SNEGSKA (reference sequence). The length of the CDR3 is 15 residues.

Note on this clonotype: A read error is possible here, since a much larger clone lies one base away. This chain connects TRBV27 to TRBJ2-4; D unresolved. This CDR3 contains 13 residues. Germline V CDR1 and CDR2: MNHEY, SMNVEV (reference sequence). The DNA of the CDR3 is TGTGCCCGCAGTCCCGTAGCCAAAAACATTCAGTACTTC. It codes for CARSPVAKNIQYF.

The genes are TRBV10-3 and TRBJ2-3; 9 bases are a match to TRBD2. The CDR3 has 15 residues. V shed 1 base, J shed 14 bases, and the junction held 13 bases outside the gene matches. From germline, CDR1 is ENHRY and CDR2 SYGVKD. The CDR3 loop reads CAISEFSGLAENGYF. As DNA, the CDR3 is TGTGCCATCAGTGAGTTCTCGGGACTAGCCGAAAATGGGTATTTT.

The chain joins TRBV7-2 to TRBJ1-2; 9 bases are a match to TRBD1. Germline CDR1 reads SGHTA; CDR2 reads FQGNSA. CDR3 length equals 16 residues. The J segment lost 8 bases and the V segment lost 4 bases, leaving 14 bases of the junction unmatched. The chain's CDR3 is CASSSVGAGTGKGYTF. The CDR3, as DNA: TGTGCCAGCAGCTCAGTCGGGGCCGGGACAGGGAAAGGCTACACCTTC. Supplemented by reference TRBV7-2 and TRBJ1-2, the full variable domain reads GAGVSQSPSNKVTEKGKDVELRCDPISGHTALYWYRQSLGQGLEFLIYFQGNSAPDKSGLPSDRFSAERTGGSVSTLTIQRTQQEDSAVYLCASSSVGAGTGKGYTFGSGTRLTVV.

The J gene is TRBJ1-4, the V gene TRBV28; weak D call: TRBD1 (5 bases). Germline V gene data show CDR1 as MDHEN and CDR2 as SYDVKM. This CDR3 comprises 15 residues. The CDR3 DNA follows: TGTGCAACGAAGCCCGGAGGGGCAACTAATGAAAAACTGTTTTTT. It is translated as CATKPGGATNEKLFF.

The J gene is TRBJ2-4, the V gene TRBV7-2; TRBD1 aligns across 8 bases. The DNA end is a closer match to TRBJ2-5, so the J assignment may be wrong. Germline CDR1 reads SGHTA; CDR2 reads FQGNSA. This CDR3 contains 15 residues. This chain's CDR3 is CASSLEHRGRETQYF. CDR3 DNA sequence: TGTGCCAGCAGCTTAGAGCACAGGGGGAGGGAGACCCAGTACTTC.

The V gene is TRBV6-5, the J gene TRBJ2-1, with 7 bases aligning to TRBD1. This CDR3 comprises 15 residues. The ends lost 6 bases at V and 9 bases at J; junction bases unmatched: 14. Germline CDR1 reads MNHEY; CDR2 reads SVGAGI. CDR3 protein: CASRQTRQGRVEQFF. DNA of the CDR3: TGTGCCAGCAGGCAGACTCGACAGGGTAGGGTTGAGCAGTTCTTC.

CDR3 in amino acids: CSARVTVNTGELFF. Here the CDR3 DNA reads TGCAGTGCTAGAGTAACAGTCAACACCGGGGAGCTGTTTTTT. V gene TRBV20-1 combines with J gene TRBJ2-2; no definite D call. V lost 1 base, J lost 2 bases, and 8 bases lay in between. The CDR3 is 14 amino acids. The germline V gene has CDR1 DFQATT and CDR2 SNEGSKA (reference sequence).

This clonotype was recorded a few times. The V gene is TRBV7-9, the J gene TRBJ2-5; 9 nucleotides agree with TRBD1. The CDR3 is made up of 16 amino acids. Per germline, CDR1 SEHNR and CDR2 FQNEAQ (reference sequence). V trimming: 6 bases; J trimming: 2 bases; junction bases outside the gene matches: 10. Written as DNA, the CDR3 is TGTGCCAGCAGTTATTCCGGGACAGGGCCTCAAGAGACCCAGTACTTC. It encodes CASSYSGTGPQETQYF.

The sample holds a few counts of this clonotype. The genes are TRBV4-2 and TRBJ2-1, with 7 nucleotides matching TRBD1. The CDR3 runs 14 residues. V shed 1 base, J shed 5 bases, and the junction held 2 bases outside the gene matches. The germline V gene encodes CDR1 LGHNA and CDR2 YNFKEQ. CDR3 sequence reads: CASSQGDRDNEQFF. The CDR3 DNA reads as TGTGCCAGCAGCCAAGGAGACAGGGACAATGAGCAGTTCTTC.

This chain uses TRBV4-3 with TRBJ2-1, with 9 nucleotides matching TRBD1. Germline V lookup: CDR1 LGHNA, CDR2 YSLEER. The CDR3 has 15 residues. The V and J ends lost 0 bases and 7 bases, in that order; junction bases with no gene match: 4. The CDR3 loop reads CASSQEGTGFNEQFF. The CDR3 DNA reads as TGCGCCAGCAGCCAAGAAGGGACAGGGTTTAATGAGCAGTTCTTC.

The gene calls are TRBV20-1 and TRBJ2-1, with TRBD1 matching over 9 bases. Germline V gene sequence: CDR1 DFQATT, CDR2 SNEGSKA (reference sequence). V shed 6 bases, J shed 4 bases, and the junction held 7 bases outside the gene matches. This CDR3 region has 14 residues. DNA for the CDR3: TGCAGTGCCAATGACAGGGGGATATACAATGAGCAGTTCTTC. This gives the protein CSANDRGIYNEQFF.

V usage is TRBV6-2 or TRBV6-3 and J usage is TRBJ2-3; 13 positions match TRBD2. This CDR3 spans 18 amino acids. V lost 2 bases and J lost 2; bases outside the gene matches: 7. Germline values: CDR1 MNHEY, CDR2 SVGEGT. The CDR3 is CASSYPGTSGAPTDTQYF. CDR3 coding DNA: TGTGCCAGCAGTTACCCCGGGACTAGCGGGGCGCCCACAGATACGCAGTATTTT.

The V and J genes are TRBV3-1 and TRBJ2-4; D possibly uses TRBD1 or TRBD2 (6 bases each). This CDR3 has 16 residues. Germline V gene lookup returns CDR1 LGHDT and CDR2 YNNKEL (reference sequence). Trimming removed 4 bases at V and 0 bases at J, with 13 bases between. The CDR3 sequence is CASSRQGGTAKNIQYF. CDR3 DNA sequence: TGTGCCAGCAGCCGCCAAGGGGGGACAGCCAAAAACATTCAGTACTTC.

The chain uses TRBV20-1 and TRBJ2-7; 14 nucleotides align to TRBD2. The DNA end favors TRBJ2-5, so the J call may be wrong. The germline V gene encodes CDR1 DFQATT and CDR2 SNEGSKA (reference sequence). CDR3 size: 14 residues. The CDR3 coding sequence is TGCAGTGCCCTGACTAGCGGGGGGGTGAAGACCCAGTACTTC. Translated, it gives CSALTSGGVKTQYF.

V gene TRBV14 combines with J gene TRBJ2-7; 13 nucleotides line up with TRBD2. V trimming: 1 base; J trimming: 3 bases; junction bases outside the gene matches: 3. The CDR3 loop spans 16 amino acids. Germline V gives CDR1 SGHDN, CDR2 FVKESK. The CDR3 bases are TGTGCCAGCAGCCAAGCGGGACTAGCGGGGAACTACGAGCAGTACTTC. It codes for CASSQAGLAGNYEQYF.